Listed here are 17 T cell receptor beta chains from one sample, sequenced in a study of radiation and T cells in renal cell carcinoma. The time point was: blood 4 weeks post-SBRT, at nephrectomy. Treatment noted: 15 Gy SBRT to primary tumor, nephrectomy 4 weeks later. TCRdb keeps only in-frame clones here, not all; method: immunoSEQ multiplex PCR. The sample yields 97,000 or so clones, 75% to 85% seen once. Here the sequenced sample was blood, taken from a patient whose treatment included radiotherapy and nephrectomy. Receptors were obtained from a man aged 55 to 69 with renal cell carcinoma.

The rearrangement joins TRBV2 to TRBJ2-7, with a possible D match to TRBD2 (5 bases). The CDR3 length is 11 residues. The germline CDR1 and CDR2 sequences are SNHLY and FYNNEI. With 3 bases removed from V and 7 bases from J, the gap between germline ends came to 7 bases. The DNA of the CDR3 is TGTGCCAGCAGTGAGGAGGTAGAGCAGTACTTC. Translation gives CASSEEVEQYF. The entire variable domain, with the rest obtained from reference TRBV2 and TRBJ2-7, is as follows: EPEVTQTPSHQVTQMGQEVILRCVPISNHLYFYWYRQILGQKVEFLVSFYNNEISEKSEIFDDQFSVERPDGSNFTLKIRSTKLEDSAMYFCASSEEVEQYFGPGTRLTVT.

Here the CDR3 DNA reads TGTGCCACCAGCGGCCGAATGGGCTCCTACAATGAGCAGTTCTTC. Protein sequence: CATSGRMGSYNEQFF. This chain joins TRBV15 and TRBJ2-1, with unresolved D. CDR3 length: 15 amino acids. V dropped 5 bases and J dropped 0 bases, with 11 bases sitting between them. From germline, CDR1 is LNHNV and CDR2 YYDKDF (reference sequence).

The CDR3 reads CASSHASGTPYEQYF. As DNA, the CDR3 is TGCGCCAGCAGCCACGCTAGCGGGACGCCCTACGAGCAGTACTTC. The V call is TRBV5-1, the J call TRBJ2-7, with 9 bases matching TRBD2. The germline V gene encodes CDR1 SGHRS and CDR2 YFSETQ. Trimming at V came to 4 bases and at J to 2 bases, leaving 7 bases not matched to a gene. The CDR3 length is 15 residues.

V and J are TRBV28 and TRBJ2-1, with D maybe TRBD1 (5 bases). The CDR3 has 16 amino acids. V lost 6 bases and J 0 bases, leaving 15 bases between the germline ends. The germline CDR1 and CDR2 sequences are MDHEN and SYDVKM. The CDR3 DNA sequence: TGTGCCAGCAGGACAAACCAGGGAAGCTCCTACAATGAGCAGTTCTTC. Amino acids: CASRTNQGSSYNEQFF.

The chain joins TRBV7-9 to TRBJ2-7; the D is unclear. V was shortened by 2 bases and J by 3 bases, with 8 bases between the two germline ends. Germline lookup yields CDR1 SEHNR and CDR2 FQNEAQ (reference sequence). There are 13 residues in the CDR3. CDR3 in amino acids: CASSLPHSYEQYF. CDR3 coding DNA: TGTGCCAGCAGCTTACCCCACAGCTACGAGCAGTACTTC.

This chain connects TRBV28 to TRBJ2-7; 13 bases fit TRBD2. V was clipped by 6 bases and J by 3 bases; unmatched bases: 8. CDR1 is MDHEN and CDR2 is SYDVKM in the germline V gene. This CDR3 contains 16 residues. The chain's CDR3 is CASSLPGLAGVYEQYF. The CDR3 DNA reads as TGTGCCAGCAGCTTACCAGGACTAGCGGGAGTCTACGAGCAGTACTTC.

The V and J genes are TRBV7-8 and TRBJ2-5; D is possibly TRBD2 (6 bases). CDR1 is SGHVS and CDR2 is FQNEAQ in the germline V gene. The CDR3 extends over 17 amino acids. Trimming stripped 7 bases from V and 5 bases from J, with 26 bases between. CDR3 in DNA: TGTGCCAGCAAACCATCCATGTGGGAGGAGGGGCCGGAGACCCAGTACTTC. Its protein is CASKPSMWEEGPETQYF.

The chain recombines TRBV15 with TRBJ2-1; 10 nucleotides match TRBD2. Germline CDR1 LNHNV, CDR2 YYDKDF (reference sequence). The CDR3 extends over 15 amino acids. V gave up 8 bases and J gave up 6 bases; unmatched junction bases: 10. Here the CDR3 reads CATEREGRVSNEQFF. CDR3 sequence (DNA): TGTGCCACCGAGCGGGAGGGCCGGGTCTCCAATGAGCAGTTCTTC. The whole variable domain, remainder taken from reference TRBV15 and TRBJ2-1, is DAMVIQNPRYQVTQFGKPVTLSCSQTLNHNVMYWYQQKSSQAPKLLFHYYDKDFNNEADTPDNFQSRRPNTSFCFLDIRSPGLGDTAMYLCATEREGRVSNEQFFGPGTRLTVL.

The genes are TRBV7-6 and TRBJ2-5; TRBD1 matches at 8 bases. The CDR3 contains 16 residues. J gave up 1 base and V 2 bases, and 6 bases lay outside the gene matches. CDR1 SGHVS and CDR2 FNYEAQ come from the germline V gene. The CDR3, as DNA: TGTGCCAGCAGCTTAATTACGACAGGGGCCCAAGAGACCCAGTACTTC. Residues: CASSLITTGAQETQYF.

This clone has just one count. The CDR3 coding sequence is TGCGCCAGCAGCCCGGGAGGGGAGCTGTTTTTT. This translates into CASSPGGELFF. The chain recombines TRBV5-1 with TRBJ2-2; D possibly corresponds to TRBD2 (5 bases). Trimming removed 4 bases at V and 8 bases at J, with 6 bases between. Germline V CDR1 and CDR2: SGHRS, YFSETQ. The CDR3 has 11 amino acids. Supplemented by reference TRBV5-1 and TRBJ2-2, the full variable domain reads KAGVTQTPRYLIKTRGQQVTLSCSPISGHRSVSWYQQTPGQGLQFLFEYFSETQRNKGNFPGRFSGRQFSNSRSEMNVSTLELGDSALYLCASSPGGELFFGEGSRLTVL.

The rearrangement links TRBV7-8 to TRBJ2-7, with 7 bases lining up with TRBD2. Trimming cost V 5 bases and J 4 bases; bases outside gene matches: 2. The CDR3 loop spans 12 amino acids. Germline V gives CDR1 SGHVS, CDR2 FQNEAQ. The CDR3 reads CASSGRGYEQYF. CDR3 coding DNA: TGTGCCAGCAGCGGGCGGGGGTACGAGCAGTACTTC.

The chain employs TRBV7-9 and TRBJ2-3; TRBD1 is a possible D gene (5 bases). Germline CDR1 SEHNR, CDR2 FQNEAQ (reference sequence). V was cut by 11 bases and J by 5 bases, with 23 bases left in between. The CDR3 sequence is 15 residues long. CDR3 protein: CASLWGDSSVDTQYF. As DNA, the CDR3 is TGTGCCTCCTTATGGGGCGACAGTTCTGTAGATACGCAGTATTTT. Based on the CDR3 plus reference TRBV7-9 and TRBJ2-3, the full variable domain is DTGVSQNPRHKITKRGQNVTFRCDPISEHNRLYWYRQTLGQGPEFLTYFQNEAQLEKSRLLSDRFSAERPKGSFSTLEIQRTEQGDSAMYLCASLWGDSSVDTQYFGPGTRLTVL.

The rearrangement links TRBV4-2 to TRBJ1-3; no reliable D call. V lost 0 bases to trimming and J lost 10 bases, with 16 bases between them. Looked up from germline, CDR1 is LGHNA and CDR2 is YNFKEQ. The CDR3 consists of 15 residues. The CDR3 is CASSQEVARERTIYF. In DNA form, the CDR3 reads TGTGCCAGCAGCCAAGAGGTGGCCCGGGAAAGGACCATATATTTT.

The V gene is TRBV2, the J gene TRBJ2-5; no reliable D call. The ends were cut back, 5 bases at V and 4 bases at J, with 5 bases in the middle. CDR1 is SNHLY, CDR2 FYNNEI, per germline. The CDR3 has 11 residues. The CDR3 is CASSKGETQYF. As DNA, the CDR3 is TGTGCCAGCAGTAAAGGAGAGACCCAGTACTTC.

The V gene is TRBV4-3, the J gene TRBJ2-3; 7 bases are shared with TRBD2. CDR3 length: 16 residues. V lost 0 bases, J lost 6 bases, and 9 bases stayed unmatched. Germline CDR1 is LGHNA and CDR2 is YSLEER. This CDR3 reads CASSQDPLLGGDTQYF. The DNA for the CDR3 is TGCGCCAGCAGCCAAGACCCCCTACTGGGGGGGGATACGCAGTATTTT.

Only a few counts were recorded for this clone. The gene calls are TRBV7-2 and TRBJ2-1, with 11 bases identical to TRBD2. Germline V gives CDR1 SGHTA, CDR2 FQGNSA. The CDR3 extends over 19 amino acids. Unmatched junction bases numbered 7, after V lost 0 bases and J lost 0 bases. DNA of the CDR3: TGTGCCAGCAGCTTAGCGTATTCCCTAGCGGGAGGCTCCTACAATGAGCAGTTCTTC. Its protein is CASSLAYSLAGGSYNEQFF.

The V gene is TRBV6-1, the J gene TRBJ2-3, with D unclear. Germline CDR1 is MNHNS and CDR2 is SASEGT. The CDR3 loop spans 14 amino acids. V was trimmed by 7 bases and J by 8 bases, leaving 19 bases between them. The CDR3 here is CASTYPLQDPTQYF. DNA of the CDR3: TGTGCCAGCACCTACCCTCTCCAGGACCCTACGCAGTATTTT.